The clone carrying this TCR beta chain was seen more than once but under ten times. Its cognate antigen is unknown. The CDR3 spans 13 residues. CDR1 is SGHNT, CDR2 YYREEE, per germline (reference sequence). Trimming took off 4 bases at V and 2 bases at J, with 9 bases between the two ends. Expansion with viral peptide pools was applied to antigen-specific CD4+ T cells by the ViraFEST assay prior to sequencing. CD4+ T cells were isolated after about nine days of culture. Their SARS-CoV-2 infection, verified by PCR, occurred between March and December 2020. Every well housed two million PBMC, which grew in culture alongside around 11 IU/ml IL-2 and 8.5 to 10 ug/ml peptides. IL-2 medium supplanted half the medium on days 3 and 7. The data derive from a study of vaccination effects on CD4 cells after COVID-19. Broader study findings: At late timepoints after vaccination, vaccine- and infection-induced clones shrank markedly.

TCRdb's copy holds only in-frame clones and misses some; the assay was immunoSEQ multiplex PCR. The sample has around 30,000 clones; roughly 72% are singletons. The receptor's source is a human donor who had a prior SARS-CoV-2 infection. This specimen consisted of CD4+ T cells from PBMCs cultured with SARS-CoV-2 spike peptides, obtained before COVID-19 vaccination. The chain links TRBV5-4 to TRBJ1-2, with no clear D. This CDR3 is CASSADRNYGYTF. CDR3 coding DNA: TGTGCCAGCAGCGCGGACCGAAACTATGGCTACACCTTC.